This record looks at one T cell receptor (beta chain) sequence and its context. Its cognate antigen is unknown. This sample stems from a study of shared clonotypes between healthy human individuals. Study background: Three CD4 naive, three CD4 memory, two CD8 naive and one CD8 memory plate were used per donor. Findings and limits, study-wide: Sharing across four donors was highest in naive CD4 (around 5%) and lowest in memory CD8 (0.4%).

For sorted subsets, about 0.2 ug DNA per replicate equaled 30,000 or so T cell genomes. The authors' processing: Owing to the provision of junction-only sequences devoid of quality scores by immunoSEQ, filtering differed. Assay used: immunoSEQ multiplex PCR; TCRdb lists only in-frame clones, some missing. V and J calls and clone size are those listed in that table; D and trimming were worked out from the DNA. Of 550,000 to 800,000 clones in the sample, less than 95% are singletons; the top ten hold 34%. Between the trimmed V and J ends, which lost 3 bases and 0 bases, there was a span of 13 bases. This CDR3 is built from 16 residues. CDR1 MNHEY and CDR2 SMNVEV come from the germline V gene (reference sequence).

This receptor was taken from a man between 18 and 35 years old in good health. Some clones in this sample may be carry-over from other donors' samples. The chain combines TRBV27 with TRBJ2-3; D remains ambiguous. Sequences were obtained from memory CD8+ T cells from PBMCs. The subset was: CD45RO+ cells pooled with CCR7-negative TemRA cells. CDR3 nucleotides: TGTGCCAGCAGTTTGCTTACCCCTACTAGCACAGATACGCAGTATTTT. Translated: CASSLLTPTSTDTQYF.